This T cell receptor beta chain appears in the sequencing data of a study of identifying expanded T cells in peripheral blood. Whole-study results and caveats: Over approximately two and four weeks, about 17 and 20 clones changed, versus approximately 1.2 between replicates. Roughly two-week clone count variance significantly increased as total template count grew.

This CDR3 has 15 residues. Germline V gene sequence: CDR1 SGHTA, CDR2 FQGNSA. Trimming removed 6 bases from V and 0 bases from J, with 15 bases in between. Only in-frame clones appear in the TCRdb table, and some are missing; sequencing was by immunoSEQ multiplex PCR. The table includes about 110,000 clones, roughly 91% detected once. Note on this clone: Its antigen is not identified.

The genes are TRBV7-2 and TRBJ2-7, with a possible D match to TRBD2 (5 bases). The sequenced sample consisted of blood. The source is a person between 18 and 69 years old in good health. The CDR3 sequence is CASSYQTGSSYEQYF. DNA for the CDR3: TGTGCCAGCAGTTACCAGACGGGGAGCTCCTACGAGCAGTACTTC.